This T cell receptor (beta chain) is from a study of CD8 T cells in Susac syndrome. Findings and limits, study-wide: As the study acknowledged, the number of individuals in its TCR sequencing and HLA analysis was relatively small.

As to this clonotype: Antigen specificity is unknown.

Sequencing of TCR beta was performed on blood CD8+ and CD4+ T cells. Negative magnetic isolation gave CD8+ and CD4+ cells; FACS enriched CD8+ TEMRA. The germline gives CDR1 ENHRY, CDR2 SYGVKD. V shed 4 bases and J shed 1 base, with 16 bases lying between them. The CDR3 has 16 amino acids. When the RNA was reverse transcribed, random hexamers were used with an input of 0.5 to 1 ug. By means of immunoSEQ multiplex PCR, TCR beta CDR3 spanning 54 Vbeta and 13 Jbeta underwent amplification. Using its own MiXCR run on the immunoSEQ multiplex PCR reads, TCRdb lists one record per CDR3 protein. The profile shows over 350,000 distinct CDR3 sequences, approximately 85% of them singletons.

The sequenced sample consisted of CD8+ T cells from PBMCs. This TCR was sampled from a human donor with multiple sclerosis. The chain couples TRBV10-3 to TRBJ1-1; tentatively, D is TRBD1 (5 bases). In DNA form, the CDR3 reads TGTGCCATCAGTGTAATCGGAAAGGGGACGAACACTGAAGCTTTCTTT. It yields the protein CAISVIGKGTNTEAFF.